This T cell receptor beta chain was observed in a study of cytomegalovirus exposure and HLA in healthy donors. Looking at the study overall: An earlier analysis found 110 million or so unique TCR beta sequences from about 190 million T cells.

A single count supports this clone. Germline CDR1 reads LNHDA; CDR2 reads SQIVND (reference sequence). The CDR3 sequence is 16 residues long. Trimming stripped 6 bases from V and 2 bases from J, with 19 bases between. The PCR had 60 Vbeta and 13 Jbeta primers. Clones were sequenced by immunoSEQ multiplex PCR, and TCRdb holds only the in-frame ones, with some missing. This table has roughly 100,000 clones, roughly 77% appearing once. This chain connects TRBV19 to TRBJ1-2, with D possibly matching TRBD1 (6 bases). Sequencing was performed on PBMCs. The source is a man aged 40-49 years in good health and CMV-seronegative. CDR3 loop: CASRGGAGAPNYGYTF. The CDR3 nucleotides are TGTGCCAGTAGAGGGGGGGCCGGGGCGCCAAACTATGGCTACACCTTC.